At least ten counts were recorded for the clone carrying this T cell receptor (beta chain). Its cognate antigen is unknown. Other nucleotide sequences from this sample produce the same CDR3. This sample was taken from a study of beta chain features in type 1 diabetes. Study-level results: Over-representation of high TCR-expressing cells was a possible consequence of cDNA sequencing. All four CD4+ subsets of Type 1 diabetes patients contained TCRB CDR3s that were moderately but significantly shorter. Patients with type 1 diabetes carried fewer insertions and had more deletions at their VDJ junctions. The question of HLA type influencing TCRB rearrangement was one that remained unresolved here.

The length of the CDR3 is 11 residues. The germline V gene encodes CDR1 SGHRS and CDR2 YFSETQ. V was clipped by 0 bases and J by 5 bases, with 2 bases between them. Cell sorting via CD45RO/CCR7/CD25/CD127/CD95/CD27 was performed to obtain CD4+ naive, central memory, regulatory and stem cell-like memory cells. cDNA synthesis used the whole RNA isolate, giving expressed TCRB sequences. Using immunoSEQ multiplex PCR, the repertoire was profiled, and TCRdb retains in-frame clones only, with some absent. The table lists more than 120,000 clones, about 12% of them singletons. This TCR was sampled from a man aged 18 to 29 with type 1 diabetes. Sequenced input: central memory CD4+ T cells from blood. The chain has TRBV5-1 and TRBJ2-5; no reliable D call. The CDR3 coding sequence is TGCGCCAGCAGCTTGGAGGAGACCCAGTACTTC. As protein: CASSLEETQYF.